This TCR beta chain was identified in a study of response to subunit inactivated influenza vaccine. TCRdb reprocessed the RT-PCR reads via MiXCR and lists one record per CDR3 protein. Of about 780,000 distinct CDR3 sequences in the sample, around 20% are singletons; the top ten hold approximately 10%. Regarding the study as a whole: Seasonal influenza vaccination, on each occasion, was suggested by the authors to recruit few new T cells.

This clonotype was detected many times. What it binds is unknown. This CDR3 is built from 14 residues. CDR1 is ENHRY and CDR2 is SYGVKD in the germline V gene. V was cut by 4 bases and J by 3 bases, with 9 bases left in between. The TCR sequence derives from a man aged 45-65 years who received an inactivated influenza vaccine. The rearrangement uses TRBV10-3 and TRBJ2-2; a possible D gene is TRBD1 (6 bases). This material consisted of PBMCs from blood, taken more than 4 days after vaccination. CDR3 coding DNA: TGTGCCATCAGTGCGGCAGGGGACACCGGGGAGCTGTTTTTT. Protein product: CAISAAGDTGELFF.